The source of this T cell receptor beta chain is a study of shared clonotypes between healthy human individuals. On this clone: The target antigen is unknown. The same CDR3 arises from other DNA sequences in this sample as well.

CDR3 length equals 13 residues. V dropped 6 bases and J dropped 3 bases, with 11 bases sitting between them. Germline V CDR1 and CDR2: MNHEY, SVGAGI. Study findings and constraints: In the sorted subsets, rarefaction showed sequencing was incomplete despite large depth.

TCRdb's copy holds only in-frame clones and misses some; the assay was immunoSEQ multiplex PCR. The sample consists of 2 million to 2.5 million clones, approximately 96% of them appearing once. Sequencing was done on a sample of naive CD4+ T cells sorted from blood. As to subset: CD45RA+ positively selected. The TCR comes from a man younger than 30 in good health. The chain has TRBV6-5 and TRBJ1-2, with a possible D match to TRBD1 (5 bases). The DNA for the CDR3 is TGTGCCAGCAGCAGAGGGACTGACTATGGCTACACCTTC. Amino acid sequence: CASSRGTDYGYTF.